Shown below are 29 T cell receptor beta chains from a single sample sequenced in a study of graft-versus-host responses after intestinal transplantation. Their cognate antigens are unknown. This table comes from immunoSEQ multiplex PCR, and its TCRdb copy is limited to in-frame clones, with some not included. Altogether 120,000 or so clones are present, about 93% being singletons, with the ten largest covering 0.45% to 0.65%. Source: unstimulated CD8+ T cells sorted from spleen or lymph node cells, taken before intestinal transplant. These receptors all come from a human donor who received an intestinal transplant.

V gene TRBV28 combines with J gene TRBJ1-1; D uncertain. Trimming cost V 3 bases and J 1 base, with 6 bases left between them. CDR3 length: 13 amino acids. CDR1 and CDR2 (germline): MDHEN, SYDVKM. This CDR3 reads CASSLEGNTEAFF. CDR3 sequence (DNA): TGTGCCAGCAGTTTGGAGGGGAACACTGAAGCTTTCTTT. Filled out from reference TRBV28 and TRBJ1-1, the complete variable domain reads DVKVTQSSRYLVKRTGEKVFLECVQDMDHENMFWYRQDPGLGLRLIYFSYDVKMKEKGDIPEGYSVSREKKERFSLILESASTNQTSMYLCASSLEGNTEAFFGQGTRLTVV.

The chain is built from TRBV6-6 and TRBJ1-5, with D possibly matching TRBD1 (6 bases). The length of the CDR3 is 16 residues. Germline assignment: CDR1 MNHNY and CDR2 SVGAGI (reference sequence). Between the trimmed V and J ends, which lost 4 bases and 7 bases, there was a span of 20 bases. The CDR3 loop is CASSSRDIGREQPQHF. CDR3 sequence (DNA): TGTGCCAGCAGTTCCCGGGACATAGGTCGAGAGCAGCCCCAGCATTTT.

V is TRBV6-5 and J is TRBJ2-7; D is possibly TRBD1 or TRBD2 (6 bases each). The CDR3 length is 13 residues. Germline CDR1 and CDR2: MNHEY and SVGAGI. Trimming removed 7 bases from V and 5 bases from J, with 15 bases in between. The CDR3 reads CASTGGRGDEQYF. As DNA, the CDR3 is TGTGCCAGCACCGGGGGCAGGGGAGACGAGCAGTACTTC.

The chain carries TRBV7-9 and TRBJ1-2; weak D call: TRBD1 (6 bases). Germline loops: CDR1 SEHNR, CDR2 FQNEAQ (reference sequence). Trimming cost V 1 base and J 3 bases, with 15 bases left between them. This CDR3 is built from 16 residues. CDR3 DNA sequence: TGTGCCAGCAGCTTAGTTGGGGGGGCCAGGGACTATGGCTACACCTTC. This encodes CASSLVGGARDYGYTF.

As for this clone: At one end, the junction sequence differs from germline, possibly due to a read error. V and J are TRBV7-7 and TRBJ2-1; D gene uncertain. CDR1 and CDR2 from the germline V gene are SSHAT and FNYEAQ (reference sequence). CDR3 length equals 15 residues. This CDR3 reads CASSLQLSSYNEQFF. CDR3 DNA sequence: TGTGCTAGCAGCTTACAACTGAGCTCCTACAATGAGCAGTTCTTC.

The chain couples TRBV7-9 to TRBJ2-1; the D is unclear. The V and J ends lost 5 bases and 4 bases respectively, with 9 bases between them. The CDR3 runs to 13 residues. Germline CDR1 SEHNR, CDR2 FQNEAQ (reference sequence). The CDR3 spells CASSLWDYNEQFF. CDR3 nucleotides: TGTGCCAGCAGCCTATGGGATTACAATGAGCAGTTCTTC.

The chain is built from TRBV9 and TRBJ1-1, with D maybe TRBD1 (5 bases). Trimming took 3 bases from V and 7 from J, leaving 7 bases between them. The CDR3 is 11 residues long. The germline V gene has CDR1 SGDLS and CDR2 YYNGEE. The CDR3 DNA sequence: TGTGCCAGCAGCGCTCAGGGTGAAGCTTTCTTT. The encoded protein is CASSAQGEAFF.

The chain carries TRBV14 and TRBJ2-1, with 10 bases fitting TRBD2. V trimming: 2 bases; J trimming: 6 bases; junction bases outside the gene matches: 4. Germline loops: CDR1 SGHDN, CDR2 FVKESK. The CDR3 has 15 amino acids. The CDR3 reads CASSQSGRGFNEQFF. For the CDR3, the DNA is TGTGCCAGCAGCCAAAGCGGGAGGGGTTTCAATGAGCAGTTCTTC.

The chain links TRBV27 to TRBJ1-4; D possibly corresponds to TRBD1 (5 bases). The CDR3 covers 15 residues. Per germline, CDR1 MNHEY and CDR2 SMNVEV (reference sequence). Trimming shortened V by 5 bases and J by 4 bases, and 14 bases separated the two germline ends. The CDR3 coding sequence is TGTGCCAGCAGTATCCTCGGGGCCTATAATGAAAAACTGTTTTTT. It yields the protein CASSILGAYNEKLFF.

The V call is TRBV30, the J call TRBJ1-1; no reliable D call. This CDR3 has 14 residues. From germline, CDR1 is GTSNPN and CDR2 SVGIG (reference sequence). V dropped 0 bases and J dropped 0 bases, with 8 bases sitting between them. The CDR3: CAWSVLSMNTEAFF. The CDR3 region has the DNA TGTGCCTGGAGTGTACTAAGCATGAACACTGAAGCTTTCTTT.

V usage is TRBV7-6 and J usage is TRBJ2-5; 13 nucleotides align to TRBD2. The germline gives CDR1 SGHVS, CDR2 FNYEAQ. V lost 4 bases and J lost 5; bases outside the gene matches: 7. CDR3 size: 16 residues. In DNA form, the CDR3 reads TGTGCCAGCAGCTGGGGACTAGCGGGATTGGGGGAGACCCAGTACTTC. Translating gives CASSWGLAGLGETQYF. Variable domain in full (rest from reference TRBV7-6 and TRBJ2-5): GAGVSQSPRYKVTKRGQDVALRCDPISGHVSLYWYRQALGQGPEFLTYFNYEAQQDKSGLPNDRFSAERPEGSISTLTIQRTEQRDSAMYRCASSWGLAGLGETQYFGPGTRLLVL.

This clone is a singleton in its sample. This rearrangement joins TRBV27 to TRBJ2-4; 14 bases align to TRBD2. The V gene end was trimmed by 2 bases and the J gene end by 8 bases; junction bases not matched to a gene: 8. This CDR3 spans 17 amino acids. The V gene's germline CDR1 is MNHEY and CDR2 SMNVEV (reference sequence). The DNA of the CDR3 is TGTGCCAGCAGTTTAGGGACTAGCGGGAGCGGTTCAGACATTCAGTACTTC. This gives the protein CASSLGTSGSGSDIQYF.

The DNA for the CDR3 is TGTGCCAGCAGCTCATCAGGGGGAGGGGGGACCCAGTACTTC. This gives the protein CASSSSGGGGTQYF. The genes are TRBV7-3 and TRBJ2-5, with D possibly called TRBD1 or TRBD2 (7 bases each). CDR1 and CDR2 (germline): SGHTA, FQGTGA. CDR3 length: 14 amino acids. The V and J ends lost 4 bases and 7 bases respectively, with 16 bases between them.

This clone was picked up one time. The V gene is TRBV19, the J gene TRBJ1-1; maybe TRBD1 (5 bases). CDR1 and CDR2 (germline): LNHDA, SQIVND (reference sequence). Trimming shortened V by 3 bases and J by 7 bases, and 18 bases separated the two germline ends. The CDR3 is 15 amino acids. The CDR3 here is CASSMSDLGLVEAFF. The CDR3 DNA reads TGTGCCAGTAGTATGTCCGACCTGGGGCTGGTTGAAGCTTTCTTT. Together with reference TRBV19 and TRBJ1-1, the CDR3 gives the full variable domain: DGGITQSPKYLFRKEGQNVTLSCEQNLNHDAMYWYRQDPGQGLRLIYYSQIVNDFQKGDIAEGYSVSREKKESFPLTVTSAQKNPTAFYLCASSMSDLGLVEAFFGQGTRLTVV.

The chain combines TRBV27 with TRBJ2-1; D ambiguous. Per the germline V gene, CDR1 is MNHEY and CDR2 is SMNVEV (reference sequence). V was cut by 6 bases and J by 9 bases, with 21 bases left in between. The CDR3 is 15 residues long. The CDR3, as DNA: TGTGCCAGCAGGATTCCCTCTACCTCAGGCGGTGAGCAGTTCTTC. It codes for CASRIPSTSGGEQFF.

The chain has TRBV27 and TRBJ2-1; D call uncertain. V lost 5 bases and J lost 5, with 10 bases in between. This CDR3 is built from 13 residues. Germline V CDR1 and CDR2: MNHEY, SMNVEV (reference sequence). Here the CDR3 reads CASSASRNNEQFF. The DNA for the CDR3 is TGTGCCAGCAGTGCGTCTAGAAACAATGAGCAGTTCTTC.

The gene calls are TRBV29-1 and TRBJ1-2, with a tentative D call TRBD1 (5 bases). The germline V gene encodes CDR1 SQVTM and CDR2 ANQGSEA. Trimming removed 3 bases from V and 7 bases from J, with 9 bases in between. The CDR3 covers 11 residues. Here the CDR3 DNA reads TGCAGCGTTGACCAGGGTGCTGGCTACACCTTC. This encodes CSVDQGAGYTF.

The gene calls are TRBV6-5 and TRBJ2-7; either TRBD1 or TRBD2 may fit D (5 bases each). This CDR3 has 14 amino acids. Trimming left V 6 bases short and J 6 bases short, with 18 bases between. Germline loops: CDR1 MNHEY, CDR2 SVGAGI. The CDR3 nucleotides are TGTGCCAGCAGCTGGGGACCTCCCCCGTTCGAGCAGTACTTC. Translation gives CASSWGPPPFEQYF.

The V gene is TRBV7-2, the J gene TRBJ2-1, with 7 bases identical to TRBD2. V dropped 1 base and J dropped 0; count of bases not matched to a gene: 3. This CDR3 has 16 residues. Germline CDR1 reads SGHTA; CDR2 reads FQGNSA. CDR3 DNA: TGTGCCAGCAGCTTAGTTGGCGGGAGCTCCTACAATGAGCAGTTCTTC. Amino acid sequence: CASSLVGGSSYNEQFF.

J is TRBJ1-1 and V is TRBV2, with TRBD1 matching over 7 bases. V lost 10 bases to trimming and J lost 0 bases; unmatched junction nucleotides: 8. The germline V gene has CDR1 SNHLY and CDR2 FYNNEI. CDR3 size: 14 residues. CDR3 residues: CATGGGQMNTEAFF. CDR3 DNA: TGTGCCACAGGGGGTGGACAGATGAACACTGAAGCTTTCTTT.

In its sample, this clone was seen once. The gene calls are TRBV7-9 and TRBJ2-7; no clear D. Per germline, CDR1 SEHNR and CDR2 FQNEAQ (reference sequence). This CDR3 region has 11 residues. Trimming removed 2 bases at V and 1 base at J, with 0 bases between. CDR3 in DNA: TGTGCCAGCAGCTTATCCTACGAGCAGTACTTC. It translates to CASSLSYEQYF. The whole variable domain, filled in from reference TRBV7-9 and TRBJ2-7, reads DTGVSQNPRHKITKRGQNVTFRCDPISEHNRLYWYRQTLGQGPEFLTYFQNEAQLEKSRLLSDRFSAERPKGSFSTLEIQRTEQGDSAMYLCASSLSYEQYFGPGTRLTVT.

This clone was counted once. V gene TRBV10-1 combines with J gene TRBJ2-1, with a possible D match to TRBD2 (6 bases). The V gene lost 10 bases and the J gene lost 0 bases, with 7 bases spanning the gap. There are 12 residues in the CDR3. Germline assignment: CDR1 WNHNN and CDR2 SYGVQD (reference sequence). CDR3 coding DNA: TGCGCCACCGGGAGCTCCTACAATGAGCAGTTCTTC. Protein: CATGSSYNEQFF.

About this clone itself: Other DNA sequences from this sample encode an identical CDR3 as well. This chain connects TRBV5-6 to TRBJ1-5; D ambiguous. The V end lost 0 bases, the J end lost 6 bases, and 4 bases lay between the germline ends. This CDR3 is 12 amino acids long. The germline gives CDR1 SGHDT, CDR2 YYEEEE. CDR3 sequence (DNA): TGTGCCAGCAGCTTGGGACGTCAGCCCCAGCATTTT. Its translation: CASSLGRQPQHF. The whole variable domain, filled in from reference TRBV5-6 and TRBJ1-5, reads DAGVTQSPTHLIKTRGQQVTLRCSPKSGHDTVSWYQQALGQGPQFIFQYYEEEERQRGNFPDRFSGHQFPNYSSELNVNALLLGDSALYLCASSLGRQPQHFGDGTRLSIL.

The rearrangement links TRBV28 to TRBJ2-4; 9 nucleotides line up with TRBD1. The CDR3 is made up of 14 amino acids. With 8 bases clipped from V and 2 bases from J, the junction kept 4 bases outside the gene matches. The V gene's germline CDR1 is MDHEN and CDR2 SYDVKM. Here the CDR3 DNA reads TGTGCCAGCCAGGGACAGGGCTCCAAAAACATTCAGTACTTC. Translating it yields CASQGQGSKNIQYF.

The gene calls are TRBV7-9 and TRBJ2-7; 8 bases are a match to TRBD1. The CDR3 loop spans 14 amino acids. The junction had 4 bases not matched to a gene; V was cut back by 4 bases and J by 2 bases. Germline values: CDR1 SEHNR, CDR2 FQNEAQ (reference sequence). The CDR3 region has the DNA TGTGCCAGCAGCTCGACAGGGGCCCCCTACGAGCAGTACTTC. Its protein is CASSSTGAPYEQYF. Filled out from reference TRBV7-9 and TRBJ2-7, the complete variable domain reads DTGVSQNPRHKITKRGQNVTFRCDPISEHNRLYWYRQTLGQGPEFLTYFQNEAQLEKSRLLSDRFSAERPKGSFSTLEIQRTEQGDSAMYLCASSSTGAPYEQYFGPGTRLTVT.

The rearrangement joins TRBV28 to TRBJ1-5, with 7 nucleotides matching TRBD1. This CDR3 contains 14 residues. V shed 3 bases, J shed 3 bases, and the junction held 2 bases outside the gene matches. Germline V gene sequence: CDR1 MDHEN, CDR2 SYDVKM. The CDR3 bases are TGTGCCAGCAGTTTTGGGACAGTCAATCAGCCCCAGCATTTT. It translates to CASSFGTVNQPQHF.

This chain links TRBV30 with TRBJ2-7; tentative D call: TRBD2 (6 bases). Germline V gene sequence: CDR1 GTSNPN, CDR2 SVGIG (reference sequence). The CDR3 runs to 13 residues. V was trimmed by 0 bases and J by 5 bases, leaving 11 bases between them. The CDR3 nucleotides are TGTGCCTGGAGTGTAGGAGGGTCGGACGAGCAGTACTTC. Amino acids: CAWSVGGSDEQYF.

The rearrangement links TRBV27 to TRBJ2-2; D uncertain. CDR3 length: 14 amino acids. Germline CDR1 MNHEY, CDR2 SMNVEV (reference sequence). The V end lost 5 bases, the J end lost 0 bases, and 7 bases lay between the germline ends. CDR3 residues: CASSLNPNTGELFF. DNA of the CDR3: TGTGCCAGCAGTCTAAACCCGAACACCGGGGAGCTGTTTTTT.

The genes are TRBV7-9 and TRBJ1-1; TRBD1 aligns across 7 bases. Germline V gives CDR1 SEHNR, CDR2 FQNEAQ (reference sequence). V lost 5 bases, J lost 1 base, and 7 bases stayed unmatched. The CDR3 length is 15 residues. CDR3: CASSAQGEWNTEAFF. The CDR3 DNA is TGTGCCAGCAGCGCTCAGGGGGAATGGAACACTGAAGCTTTCTTT.